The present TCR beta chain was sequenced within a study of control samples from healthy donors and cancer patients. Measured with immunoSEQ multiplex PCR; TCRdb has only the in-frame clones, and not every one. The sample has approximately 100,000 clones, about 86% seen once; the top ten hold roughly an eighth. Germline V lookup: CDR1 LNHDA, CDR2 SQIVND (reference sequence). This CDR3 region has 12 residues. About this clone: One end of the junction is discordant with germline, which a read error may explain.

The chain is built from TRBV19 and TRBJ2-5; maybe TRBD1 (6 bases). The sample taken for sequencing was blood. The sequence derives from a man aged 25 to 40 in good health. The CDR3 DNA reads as TGTGCCAGTAAGGGGGTCGGAGAGGCCCAGTACTTC. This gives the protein CASKGVGEAQYF.